These 16 T cell receptor beta chains came from one sample sequenced in a study of blood T cell repertoires in COVID-19. Generated by immunoSEQ multiplex PCR, the TCRdb table keeps only in-frame clones and is missing some. The table records tens of thousands of clones, about three quarters of them present only once. Sequenced: peripheral blood. The receptors stem from a man aged 65 to 79 with active or convalescent COVID-19.

The chain recombines TRBV29-1 with TRBJ1-1; TRBD1 aligns across 12 bases. CDR1 is SQVTM, CDR2 ANQGSEA, per germline. The V gene end was trimmed by 5 bases and the J gene end by 4 bases; junction bases not matched to a gene: 8. The CDR3 is 15 amino acids. The CDR3 DNA follows: TGCAGCGTTCCCGGGACAGGGGGCTGGAGCACTGAAGCTTTCTTT. Translation: CSVPGTGGWSTEAFF.

The CDR3 nucleotides read TGTGCCAGCAGGGACAGGGACCCTTATGGCTACACCTTC. Its protein product is CASRDRDPYGYTF. The gene calls are TRBV6-5 and TRBJ1-2; 8 bases are a match to TRBD1. The CDR3 totals 13 residues. The ends lost 6 bases at V and 5 bases at J; junction bases unmatched: 5. Per germline, CDR1 MNHEY and CDR2 SVGAGI.

This clone was recorded a few times. Other DNA sequences in the sample encode the same CDR3. The chain combines TRBV6-5 with TRBJ1-1; D ambiguous. The CDR3 totals 13 residues. Trimming stripped 0 bases from V and 3 bases from J, with 5 bases between. The germline V gene has CDR1 MNHEY and CDR2 SVGAGI. The CDR3 is CASSYSADTEAFF. The CDR3 DNA follows: TGTGCCAGCAGTTACTCGGCGGACACTGAAGCTTTCTTT.

This clone occurred a few times. The CDR3: CAISESLTGETSYEQYF. CDR3 DNA: TGTGCCATCAGTGAGTCTCTCACAGGGGAAACTTCCTACGAGCAGTACTTC. The chain recombines TRBV10-3 with TRBJ2-7; 7 nucleotides align to TRBD1. CDR3 size: 17 residues. The V segment lost 0 bases and the J segment 1 base; nucleotides outside the gene matches: 9. The germline CDR1 and CDR2 sequences are ENHRY and SYGVKD.

V is TRBV9 and J is TRBJ1-1; 10 bases agree with TRBD1. Germline CDR1 is SGDLS and CDR2 is YYNGEE. The CDR3 is 16 amino acids. Unmatched junction bases numbered 17, after V lost 4 bases and J lost 11 bases. In DNA form, the CDR3 reads TGTGCCAGCAGCCCGAATCCGACAGGGGGCGCGGGTGAGGCTTTCTTT. It codes for CASSPNPTGGAGEAFF. The variable domain in full, completed from reference TRBV9 and TRBJ1-1, reads DSGVTQTPKHLITATGQRVTLRCSPRSGDLSVYWYQQSLDQGLQFLIQYYNGEERAKGNILERFSAQQFPDLHSELNLSSLELGDSALYFCASSPNPTGGAGEAFFGQGTRLTVV.

CDR3 coding DNA: TGTGCCAGCAGTTACCCCCCCGGACAGGGACGGGAGACCCAGTACTTC. As protein: CASSYPPGQGRETQYF. The chain uses TRBV6-5 and TRBJ2-5, with 8 bases lining up with TRBD1. Trimming took 2 bases from V and 5 from J; bases not matched to a gene: 10. Looked up from germline, CDR1 is MNHEY and CDR2 is SVGAGI. The CDR3 is 16 amino acids.

The rearrangement links TRBV6-2 or TRBV6-3 to TRBJ1-5, with 9 bases that match TRBD1. The germline V gene encodes CDR1 MNHEY and CDR2 SVGEGT. Trimming cost V 6 bases and J 5 bases; bases outside gene matches: 8. This CDR3 region has 15 residues. Here the CDR3 reads CASSTTGGVDQPQHF. The CDR3 bases are TGTGCCAGCAGCACAACAGGGGGCGTGGATCAGCCCCAGCATTTT.

CDR3 residues: CASSLAYGGGNQPQHF. The CDR3 DNA sequence: TGTGCCAGCAGCTTGGCCTACGGGGGTGGGAATCAGCCCCAGCATTTT. The chain uses TRBV5-5 and TRBJ1-5; possible D gene TRBD1, 5 bases. V lost 0 bases, J lost 4 bases, and 14 bases lay in between. The CDR3 spans 16 residues. CDR1 and CDR2 from the germline V gene are SGHKS and YYEKEE (reference sequence).

This clone was seen just once. The CDR3 DNA sequence: TGCGCCAGCAGCCGATTAGGGGGGGCCGACGAGCAGTACTTC. Translated, it gives CASSRLGGADEQYF. The chain links TRBV5-1 to TRBJ2-7, with a weak D call TRBD2 (7 bases). CDR1 and CDR2 (germline): SGHRS, YFSETQ. The V gene lost 4 bases and the J gene lost 5 bases, with 16 bases spanning the gap. The CDR3 has 14 amino acids.

The chain employs TRBV30 and TRBJ2-7; TRBD2 might be the D (7 bases). V lost 1 base, J lost 5 bases, and 18 bases lay in between. This CDR3 is 15 amino acids long. Germline V gene data show CDR1 as GTSNPN and CDR2 as SVGIG (reference sequence). CDR3 region: CAWSETGGLLHEQYF. The CDR3 DNA sequence: TGTGCCTGGAGTGAGACGGGGGGCCTTCTCCACGAGCAGTACTTC. The full variable domain, in which reference TRBV30 and TRBJ2-7 provide the parts outside the CDR3, is SQTIHQWPATLVQPVGSPLSLECTVEGTSNPNLYWYRQAAGRGLQLLFYSVGIGQISSEVPQNLSASRPQDRQFILSSKKLLLSDSGFYLCAWSETGGLLHEQYFGPGTRLTVT.

The chain joins TRBV24-1 to TRBJ2-1; D unclear. The germline V gene encodes CDR1 KGHDR and CDR2 SFDVKD. This CDR3 contains 16 residues. Trimming stripped 1 base from V and 3 bases from J, with 12 bases between. CDR3 residues: CATSDFRDHNYNEQFF. In nucleotides, the CDR3 is TGTGCCACCAGTGATTTTAGAGATCATAACTACAATGAGCAGTTCTTC.

The sample holds a few counts of this clone. J is TRBJ1-2 and V is TRBV18; TRBD1 matches at 7 bases. J was trimmed by 8 bases and V by 3 bases; bases with no gene match: 3. The germline CDR1 and CDR2 sequences are KGHSH and LQKENI. CDR3 length: 12 amino acids. In nucleotides, the CDR3 is TGTGCCAGCTCACCTTCGGACAGGGGCTACACCTTC. As protein: CASSPSDRGYTF.

The chain couples TRBV27 to TRBJ1-5; D gene ambiguous. Germline loops: CDR1 MNHEY, CDR2 SMNVEV (reference sequence). V gave up 3 bases and J gave up 5 bases, with 5 bases separating them. The CDR3 runs 12 residues. CDR3 DNA sequence: TGTGCCAGCAGTTTTCGAGATCAGCCCCAGCATTTT. It is translated as CASSFRDQPQHF.

The table lists this clone with a few counts. The J gene is TRBJ2-7, the V gene TRBV4-1, with 12 nucleotides matching TRBD1. J gave up 6 bases and V 0 bases, and 9 bases lay outside the gene matches. This CDR3 region has 17 residues. The germline V gene encodes CDR1 MGHRA and CDR2 YSYEKL. CDR3 in amino acids: CASSQEVSGTGGCEQYF. CDR3 coding DNA: TGCGCCAGCAGCCAAGAGGTCTCCGGGACAGGGGGCTGCGAGCAGTACTTC.

This clone has a handful of counts. The chain recombines TRBV27 with TRBJ1-2; no reliable D call. Germline V gives CDR1 MNHEY, CDR2 SMNVEV (reference sequence). Trimming cost V 6 bases and J 8 bases, with 13 bases left between them. There are 12 residues in the CDR3. CDR3 residues: CASSAGGLGYTF. Here the CDR3 DNA reads TGTGCCAGCAGCGCAGGTGGACTGGGCTACACCTTC.

The chain joins TRBV2 to TRBJ1-4, with TRBD1 matching over 10 bases. The germline V gene has CDR1 SNHLY and CDR2 FYNNEI. V trimming: 10 bases; J trimming: 6 bases; junction bases outside the gene matches: 11. The CDR3 has 15 residues. For the CDR3, the DNA is TGTGCCACCGCAAGAAGGGGGACAGGGGATGAAAAACTGTTTTTT. The encoded protein is CATARRGTGDEKLFF.